These 17 T cell receptor beta chains share one sample of origin, sequenced in a study of T cell responses to AZD1222 COVID-19 vaccine (dated by TCRdb to the early 2020s). Library preparation was by the immunoSEQ multiplex PCR assay. The table was pulled from immuneACCESS by TCRdb, which kept in-frame rearrangements only. Such tables lose some clones; where checked, under half of the loss comes from unresolved V genes, and the rest has no known cause. The sample table contains around 100,000 clones; only one count was recorded for about nine tenths of them. The ten largest account for about 1.5% of the sample. The meaning of the sample's time point label: baseline before first vaccination. The sample consisted of peripheral blood, taken on day 0 of AZD1222 vaccination. The receptor source for this set is an adult in good health.

The chain combines TRBV2 with TRBJ2-7; 7 bases fit TRBD1. Trimming cost V 6 bases and J 1 base; bases outside gene matches: 9. Germline V gene lookup returns CDR1 SNHLY and CDR2 FYNNEI. The CDR3 length is 15 residues. The CDR3 DNA is TGTGCCAGCAGGTTCCGGGACAGACTTTCCTACGAGCAGTACTTC. It translates to CASRFRDRLSYEQYF.

This chain joins TRBV21-1 and TRBJ2-3; the tabulated D call, TRBD2, remains unverified against the DNA. TRBV21-1 is termed a pseudogene. This CDR3 region has 16 residues. The CDR3 DNA reads TGTGCCAGCAGCAAAGGTTCTAGCGCCCCAGTCGATACGCAGTATTTT. It encodes CASSKGSSAPVDTQYF.

This clone is a singleton in its sample. The gene calls are TRBV5-1 and TRBJ1-2, with a weak D call TRBD1 (6 bases). This CDR3 contains 15 residues. Trimming cost V 0 bases and J 2 bases, with 11 bases left between them. The germline CDR1 and CDR2 sequences are SGHRS and YFSETQ. The CDR3 here is CASSLDRASNYGYTF. The CDR3 DNA is TGCGCCAGCAGCTTGGACAGGGCGTCCAACTATGGCTACACCTTC.

The chain combines TRBV18 with TRBJ1-1, with D perhaps matching TRBD1 (5 bases). The germline CDR1 and CDR2 sequences are KGHSH and LQKENI. This CDR3 has 16 amino acids. Trimming took 1 base from V and 1 from J, leaving 13 bases between them. As DNA, the CDR3 is TGTGCCAGCTCACCACGCAGGGAGAGGAGGAACACTGAAGCTTTCTTT. The encoded protein is CASSPRRERRNTEAFF.

J is TRBJ1-1 and V is TRBV7-3, with D hard to call. The CDR3 loop spans 13 amino acids. Trimming took 4 bases from V and 5 from J, leaving 11 bases between them. Germline lookup yields CDR1 SGHTA and CDR2 FQGTGA. DNA of the CDR3: TGTGCCAGCAGCTCGAGGAAGGAAACTGAAGCTTTCTTT. It yields the protein CASSSRKETEAFF. Variable domain in full (rest from reference TRBV7-3 and TRBJ1-1): GAGVSQTPSNKVTEKGKYVELRCDPISGHTALYWYRQSLGQGPEFLIYFQGTGAADDSGLPNDRFFAVRPEGSVSTLKIQRTERGDSAVYLCASSSRKETEAFFGQGTRLTVV.

J is TRBJ2-2 and V is TRBV27; possibly TRBD1 or TRBD2 for D (5 bases each). Trimming cost V 7 bases and J 4 bases, with 16 bases left between them. CDR3 length: 15 amino acids. CDR1 is MNHEY and CDR2 is SMNVEV in the germline V gene (reference sequence). The CDR3 DNA reads TGTGCCAGCACCCGGGACCCGGCGAGCACCGGGGAGCTGTTTTTT. Its translation is CASTRDPASTGELFF.

This chain connects TRBV5-1 to TRBJ1-1; D might be TRBD1 (6 bases). Germline V CDR1 and CDR2: SGHRS, YFSETQ. V was trimmed by 0 bases and J by 0 bases, leaving 6 bases between them. The CDR3 has 14 amino acids. CDR3 sequence: CASSLGGLNTEAFF. CDR3 nucleotides: TGCGCCAGCAGCTTGGGGGGGCTGAACACTGAAGCTTTCTTT.

The V gene is TRBV5-4, the J gene TRBJ2-2, with TRBD2 matching 13 bases. V shed 5 bases and J 7 bases; nucleotides not matched to a gene: 14. The CDR3 totals 18 residues. CDR1 is SGHNT, CDR2 YYREEE, per germline (reference sequence). The CDR3 loop reads CASRSGTSGIPENGELFF. The DNA of the CDR3 is TGTGCCAGCAGGTCCGGGACTAGCGGGATCCCTGAGAACGGGGAGCTGTTTTTT. The whole variable domain, remainder taken from reference TRBV5-4 and TRBJ2-2, is ETGVTQSPTHLIKTRGQQVTLRCSSQSGHNTVSWYQQALGQGPQFIFQYYREEENGRGNFPPRFSGLQFPNYSSELNVNALELDDSALYLCASRSGTSGIPENGELFFGEGSRLTVL.

The V and J genes are TRBV2 and TRBJ1-6, with 11 bases fitting TRBD1. The J segment lost 6 bases and the V segment lost 2 bases, leaving 6 bases of the junction unmatched. Germline-derived CDR1 and CDR2 are SNHLY and FYNNEI. CDR3 length: 17 residues. CDR3 amino acids: CASSEWTGGGGNSPLHF. The DNA of the CDR3 is TGTGCCAGCAGTGAATGGACAGGGGGCGGGGGTAATTCACCCCTCCACTTT.

This sequence joins TRBV6-1 and TRBJ2-1; 10 positions match TRBD1. The CDR3 has 15 residues. The ends lost 1 base at V and 9 bases at J; junction bases unmatched: 6. Germline loops: CDR1 MNHNS, CDR2 SASEGT. CDR3 sequence reads: CASSEGTGGYGEQFF. CDR3 in DNA: TGTGCCAGCAGTGAAGGGACAGGGGGTTACGGTGAGCAGTTCTTC.

V gene TRBV7-3 combines with J gene TRBJ1-1; D unclear. The V end lost 2 bases, the J end lost 8 bases, and 12 bases lay between the germline ends. CDR3 length: 13 amino acids. Looked up from germline, CDR1 is SGHTA and CDR2 is FQGTGA. CDR3 residues: CASSLSLESEAFF. The CDR3 nucleotides read TGTGCCAGCAGCTTATCTCTGGAGTCCGAAGCTTTCTTT.

V usage is TRBV19 and J usage is TRBJ2-1; D may match TRBD1 or TRBD2 (5 bases each). Per the germline V gene, CDR1 is LNHDA and CDR2 is SQIVND (reference sequence). V lost 6 bases, J lost 0 bases, and 12 bases lay in between. The CDR3 has 15 amino acids. The CDR3 coding sequence is TGTGCCAGTAGCACCGGGGCCAGCTCCTACAATGAGCAGTTCTTC. Protein product: CASSTGASSYNEQFF.

The rearrangement links TRBV28 to TRBJ2-7, with unresolved D. V gave up 7 bases and J gave up 2 bases, with 9 bases separating them. Germline assignment: CDR1 MDHEN and CDR2 SYDVKM. The CDR3 consists of 12 residues. The chain's CDR3 is CASKTLPYEQYF. The DNA of the CDR3 is TGTGCCAGCAAAACACTCCCCTACGAGCAGTACTTC.

The V call is TRBV6-2 or TRBV6-3, the J call TRBJ1-1, with D unresolved. The germline V and J ends were trimmed by 6 bases and 4 bases, with 15 bases remaining between them. This CDR3 is built from 14 residues. Germline V gives CDR1 MNHEY, CDR2 SVGEGT. The CDR3 DNA is TGTGCCAGCAGCCTGGTTGGCAGTGGCACTGAAGCTTTCTTT. Its translation: CASSLVGSGTEAFF.

This rearrangement joins TRBV7-2 to TRBJ1-1; D not resolved. Deletions cut 5 bases from V and 1 base from J, with 11 bases between. Germline values: CDR1 SGHTA, CDR2 FQGNSA. This CDR3 has 14 amino acids. CDR3 DNA sequence: TGTGCCAGCAGCGCCCCAGGTAGGAACACTGAAGCTTTCTTT. Its protein product is CASSAPGRNTEAFF.

The rearrangement joins TRBV5-4 to TRBJ2-1; D remains unclear. Per germline, CDR1 SGHNT and CDR2 YYREEE (reference sequence). The CDR3 extends over 15 amino acids. Trimming left V 6 bases short and J 5 bases short, with 18 bases between. The CDR3 reads CASTLGGIRNNEQFF. CDR3 DNA: TGTGCCAGCACCCTGGGTGGGATTCGCAACAATGAGCAGTTCTTC. Using reference TRBV5-4 and TRBJ2-1 for the parts outside the CDR3, the full variable domain is ETGVTQSPTHLIKTRGQQVTLRCSSQSGHNTVSWYQQALGQGPQFIFQYYREEENGRGNFPPRFSGLQFPNYSSELNVNALELDDSALYLCASTLGGIRNNEQFFGPGTRLTVL.

J is TRBJ2-2 and V is TRBV5-1; 8 nucleotides match TRBD1. Germline trimming cut 3 bases from V and 3 bases from J; bases unmatched to any gene: 16. Germline V gives CDR1 SGHRS, CDR2 YFSETQ. The CDR3 is 19 amino acids. The CDR3: CASSSKYDPGQVDTGELFF. CDR3 nucleotide sequence: TGCGCCAGCAGCTCGAAATACGACCCGGGACAGGTCGACACCGGGGAGCTGTTTTTT. Supplemented by reference TRBV5-1 and TRBJ2-2, the full variable domain reads KAGVTQTPRYLIKTRGQQVTLSCSPISGHRSVSWYQQTPGQGLQFLFEYFSETQRNKGNFPGRFSGRQFSNSRSEMNVSTLELGDSALYLCASSSKYDPGQVDTGELFFGEGSRLTVL.